The T cell receptor (beta chain) under discussion was sequenced for a study of human T cells and chemical hapten exposure. The overall study: Patch tests applied 0.01% DPC to the upper back, read at 6 days.

Unique molecular identifiers were affixed to discrete cDNA molecules within the library. TCRdb ran MiXCR on the RACE reads and lists one entry per CDR3 protein. Of tens of thousands of distinct CDR3 sequences in the sample, 14% were seen once. Points from the study as a whole: Healthy individuals' immune responses may differ from those of donors, who had alopecia.

In regard to this clonotype: Its antigen is not known.

Described time point: pre-sensitization, week 0. Treatment: therapeutic diphenylcyclopropenone sensitization with weekly scalp DPC. RNA extraction used unfractionated whole blood as the source of total RNA. The specimen comprised whole blood, sampled in connection with sensitization to the hapten diphenylcyclopropenone (DPC). The origin of this receptor is a woman aged 45-65 years with alopecia areata. Some clones in this sample may be carry-over from other donors' samples.

In DNA, the CDR3 is TGCGCCAGCAGCCAAGACAGAAGGCAGAATGAAAAACTGTTTTTT. Its translation: CASSQDRRQNEKLFF. The rearrangement joins TRBV4-3 to TRBJ1-4; no firm D call. V was shortened by 0 bases and J by 5 bases, with 10 bases between the two germline ends. The CDR3 covers 15 residues. Germline V gene sequence: CDR1 LGHNA, CDR2 YSLEER.